This T cell receptor (beta chain) was captured in a study of CD8 T cells in ankylosing spondylitis. MiXCR was run by TCRdb on the 5' RACE reads, yielding one entry per CDR3 protein. The sample includes about 420,000 distinct CDR3 sequences, under 25% of them seen just once. This clonotype was recorded at least ten times. Its specificity is not known. Notes on the study in general: Within ankylosing spondylitis blood, a TCR beta motif made up of roughly eight highly homologous variants appeared to be characteristic. Reports of some motif variants in reactive arthritis synovial fluid and blood predate this one.

Sample: blood, either unsorted or a sorted T cell fraction (not recorded which). The sequence derives from a male donor with ankylosing spondylitis.

The CDR3 nucleotides are TGCAGCGTCTCACAGGGATATTCCTACGAGCAGTACTTC. Protein product: CSVSQGYSYEQYF. The chain links TRBV29-1 to TRBJ2-7; TRBD1 might be the D (6 bases). With 6 bases removed from V and 1 base from J, the gap between germline ends came to 13 bases. From germline, CDR1 is SQVTM and CDR2 ANQGSEA. The CDR3 contains 13 residues.